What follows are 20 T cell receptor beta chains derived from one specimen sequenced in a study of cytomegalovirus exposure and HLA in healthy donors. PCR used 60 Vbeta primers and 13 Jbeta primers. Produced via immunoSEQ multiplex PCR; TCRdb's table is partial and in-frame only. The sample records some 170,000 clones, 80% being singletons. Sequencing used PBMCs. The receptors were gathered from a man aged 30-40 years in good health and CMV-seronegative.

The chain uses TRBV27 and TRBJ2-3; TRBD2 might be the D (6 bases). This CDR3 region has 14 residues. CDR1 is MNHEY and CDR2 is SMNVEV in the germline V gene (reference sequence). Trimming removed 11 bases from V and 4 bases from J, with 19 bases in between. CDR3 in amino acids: CACHRDFDPDTQYF. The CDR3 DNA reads TGTGCCTGCCACCGGGACTTTGACCCAGATACGCAGTATTTT.

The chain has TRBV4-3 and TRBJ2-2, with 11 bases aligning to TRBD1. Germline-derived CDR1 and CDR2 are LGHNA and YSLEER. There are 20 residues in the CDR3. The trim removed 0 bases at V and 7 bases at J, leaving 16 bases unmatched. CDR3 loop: CASSQELLTYGDRGIGELFF. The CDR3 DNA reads TGCGCCAGCAGCCAAGAACTGCTGACTTATGGGGACAGGGGGATCGGGGAGCTGTTTTTT.

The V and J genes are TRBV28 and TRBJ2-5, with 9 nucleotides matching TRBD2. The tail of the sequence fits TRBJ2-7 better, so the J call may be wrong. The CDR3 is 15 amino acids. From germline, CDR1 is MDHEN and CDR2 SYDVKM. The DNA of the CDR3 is TGTGCCAGCAGTTTTCAGCGGGAGGTCCCCTACGAGCAGTACTTC. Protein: CASSFQREVPYEQYF.

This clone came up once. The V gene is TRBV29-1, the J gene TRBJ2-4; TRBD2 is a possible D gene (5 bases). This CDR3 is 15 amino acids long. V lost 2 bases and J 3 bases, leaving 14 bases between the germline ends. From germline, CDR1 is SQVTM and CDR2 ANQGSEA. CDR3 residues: CSVEPMEDGKNIQYF. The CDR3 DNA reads TGCAGCGTTGAACCTATGGAGGATGGCAAAAACATTCAGTACTTC.

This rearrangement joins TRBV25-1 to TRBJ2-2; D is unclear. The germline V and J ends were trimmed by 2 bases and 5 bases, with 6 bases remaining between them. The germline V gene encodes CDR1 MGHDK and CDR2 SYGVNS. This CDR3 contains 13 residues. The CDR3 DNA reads TGTGCCAGCAGTGAAGTTTCAACCGGGGAGCTGTTTTTT. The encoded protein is CASSEVSTGELFF.

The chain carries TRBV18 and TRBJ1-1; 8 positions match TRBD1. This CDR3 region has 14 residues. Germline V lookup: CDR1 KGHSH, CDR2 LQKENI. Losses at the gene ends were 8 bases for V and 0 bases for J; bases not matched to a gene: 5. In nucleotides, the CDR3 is TGTGCCAGCCGGGGACAGGTCCTGAACACTGAAGCTTTCTTT. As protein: CASRGQVLNTEAFF.

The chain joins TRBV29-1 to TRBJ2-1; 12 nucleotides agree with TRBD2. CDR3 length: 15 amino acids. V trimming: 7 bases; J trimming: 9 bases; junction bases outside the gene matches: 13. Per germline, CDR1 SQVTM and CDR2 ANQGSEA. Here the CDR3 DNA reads TGCAGCGCTGCTGACTCTAGCGGGGGGGTCGGTGAGCAGTTCTTC. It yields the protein CSAADSSGGVGEQFF.

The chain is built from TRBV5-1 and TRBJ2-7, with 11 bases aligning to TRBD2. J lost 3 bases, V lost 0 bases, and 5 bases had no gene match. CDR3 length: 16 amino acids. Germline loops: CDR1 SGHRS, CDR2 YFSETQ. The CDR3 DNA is TGCGCCAGCAGCTTGGAAACGCTAGCGGGGGGCTACGAGCAGTACTTC. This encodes CASSLETLAGGYEQYF.

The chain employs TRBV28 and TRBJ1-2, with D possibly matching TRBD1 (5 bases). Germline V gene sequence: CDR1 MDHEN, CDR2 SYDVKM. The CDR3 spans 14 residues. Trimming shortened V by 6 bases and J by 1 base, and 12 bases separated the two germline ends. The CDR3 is CASRGDFFNYGYTF. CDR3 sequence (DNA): TGTGCCAGCAGGGGGGACTTCTTTAACTATGGCTACACCTTC.

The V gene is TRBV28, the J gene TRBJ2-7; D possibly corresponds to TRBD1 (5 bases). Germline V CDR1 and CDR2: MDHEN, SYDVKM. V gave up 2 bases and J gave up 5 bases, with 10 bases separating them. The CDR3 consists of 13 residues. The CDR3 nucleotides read TGTGCCAGCAGTTTAGAAGGGGCCCACGAGCAGTACTTC. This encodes CASSLEGAHEQYF.

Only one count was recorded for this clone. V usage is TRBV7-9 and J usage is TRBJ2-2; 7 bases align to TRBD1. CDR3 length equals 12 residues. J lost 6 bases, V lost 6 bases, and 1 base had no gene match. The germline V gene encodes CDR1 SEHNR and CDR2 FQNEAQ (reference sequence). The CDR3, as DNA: TGTGCCAGCAGGACAGGGCCCGGGGAGCTGTTTTTT. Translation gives CASRTGPGELFF.

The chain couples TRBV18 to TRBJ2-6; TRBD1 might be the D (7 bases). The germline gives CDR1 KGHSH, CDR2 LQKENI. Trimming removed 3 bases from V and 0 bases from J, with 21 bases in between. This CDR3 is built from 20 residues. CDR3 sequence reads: CASSPLPEAGGSSGANVLTF. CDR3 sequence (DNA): TGTGCCAGCTCACCCCTGCCCGAGGCAGGGGGGAGCTCTGGGGCCAACGTCCTGACTTTC.

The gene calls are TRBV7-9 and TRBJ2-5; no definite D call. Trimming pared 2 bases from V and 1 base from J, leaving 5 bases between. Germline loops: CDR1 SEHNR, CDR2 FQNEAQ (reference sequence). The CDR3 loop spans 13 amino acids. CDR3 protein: CASSLRSQETQYF. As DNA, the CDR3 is TGTGCCAGCAGCTTACGTTCCCAAGAGACCCAGTACTTC.

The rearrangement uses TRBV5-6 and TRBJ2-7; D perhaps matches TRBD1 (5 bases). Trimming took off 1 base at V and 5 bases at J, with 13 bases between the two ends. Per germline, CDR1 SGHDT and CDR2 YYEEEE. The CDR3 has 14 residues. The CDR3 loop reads CASSLLDSRDEQYF. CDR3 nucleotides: TGTGCCAGCAGCTTGCTCGACAGTAGGGACGAGCAGTACTTC. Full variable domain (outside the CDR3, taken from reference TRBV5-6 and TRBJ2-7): DAGVTQSPTHLIKTRGQQVTLRCSPKSGHDTVSWYQQALGQGPQFIFQYYEEEERQRGNFPDRFSGHQFPNYSSELNVNALLLGDSALYLCASSLLDSRDEQYFGPGTRLTVT.

CDR3 protein: CASSPPRQAEQYF. DNA of the CDR3: TGTGCCAGCAGCCCCCCGCGACAGGCCGAGCAGTACTTC. This chain joins TRBV13 and TRBJ2-7; D perhaps matches TRBD1 (6 bases). The CDR3 has 13 residues. V was cut by 5 bases and J by 6 bases, with 14 bases left in between. Germline CDR1 and CDR2: PRHDT and FYEKMQ (reference sequence).

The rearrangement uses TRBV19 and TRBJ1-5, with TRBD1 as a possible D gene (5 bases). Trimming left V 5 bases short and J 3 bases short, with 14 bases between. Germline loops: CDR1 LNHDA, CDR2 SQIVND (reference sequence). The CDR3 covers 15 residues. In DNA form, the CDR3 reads TGTGCCAGTAGTTCTCGGGAGGGGATCAATCAGCCCCAGCATTTT. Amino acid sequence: CASSSREGINQPQHF.

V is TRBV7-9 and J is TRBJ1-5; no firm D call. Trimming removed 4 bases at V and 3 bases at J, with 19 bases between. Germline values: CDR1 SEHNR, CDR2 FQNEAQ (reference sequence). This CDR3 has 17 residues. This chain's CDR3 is CASSSLAGTGPNQPQHF. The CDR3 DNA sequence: TGTGCCAGCAGCTCATTAGCGGGCACCGGGCCCAATCAGCCCCAGCATTTT.

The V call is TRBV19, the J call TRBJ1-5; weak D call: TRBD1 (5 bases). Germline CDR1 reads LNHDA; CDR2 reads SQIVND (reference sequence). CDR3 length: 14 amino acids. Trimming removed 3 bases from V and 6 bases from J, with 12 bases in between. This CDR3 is CASSISSGGQPQHF. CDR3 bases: TGTGCCAGTAGTATCTCCAGCGGGGGTCAGCCCCAGCATTTT. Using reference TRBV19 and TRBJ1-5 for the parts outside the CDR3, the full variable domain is DGGITQSPKYLFRKEGQNVTLSCEQNLNHDAMYWYRQDPGQGLRLIYYSQIVNDFQKGDIAEGYSVSREKKESFPLTVTSAQKNPTAFYLCASSISSGGQPQHFGDGTRLSIL.

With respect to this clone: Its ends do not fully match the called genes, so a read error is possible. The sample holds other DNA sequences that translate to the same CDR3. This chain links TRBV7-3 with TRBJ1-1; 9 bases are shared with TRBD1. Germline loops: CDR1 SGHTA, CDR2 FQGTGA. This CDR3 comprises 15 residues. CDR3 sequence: CASSPPGGQGGLLRF. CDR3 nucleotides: TGTGCCAGCAGCCCCCCCGGGGGACAGGGAGGATTGCTACGATTT.

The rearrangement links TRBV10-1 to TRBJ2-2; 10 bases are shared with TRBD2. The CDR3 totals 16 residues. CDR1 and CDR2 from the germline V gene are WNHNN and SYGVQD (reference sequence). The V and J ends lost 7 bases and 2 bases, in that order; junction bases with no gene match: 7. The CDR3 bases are TGCGCCAGCAATTGGACTAGCGGTAGAAACACCGGGGAGCTGTTTTTT. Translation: CASNWTSGRNTGELFF.